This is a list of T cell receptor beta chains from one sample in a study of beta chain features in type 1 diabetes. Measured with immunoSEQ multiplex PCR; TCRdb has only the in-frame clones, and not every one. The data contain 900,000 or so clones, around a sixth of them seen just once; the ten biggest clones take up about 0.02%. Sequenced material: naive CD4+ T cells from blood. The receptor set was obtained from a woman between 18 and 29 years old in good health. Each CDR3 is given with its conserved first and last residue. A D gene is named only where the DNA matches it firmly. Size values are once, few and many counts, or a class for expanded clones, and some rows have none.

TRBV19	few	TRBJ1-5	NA	TGTGCCAGTAGTCCTCGCGGGGGAGGATTGGCGAGTCAGCCCCAGCATTTT	CASSPRGGGLASQPQHF
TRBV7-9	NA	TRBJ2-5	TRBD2	TGTGCCAGCAGCCAGACGGGGGGAGTCCAAGAGACCCAGTACTTC	CASSQTGGVQETQYF
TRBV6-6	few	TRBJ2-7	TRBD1	TGTGCCAGCAGTTTTGGGACAGAGCCCTACGAGCAGTACTTC	CASSFGTEPYEQYF
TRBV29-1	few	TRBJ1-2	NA	TGCAGCGTTGGAGGGCAGAGCTATGGCTACACCTTC	CSVGGQSYGYTF
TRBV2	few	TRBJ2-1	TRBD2	TGTGCCAGCAGTGATGAGCTAGCGGGCCCTCAGTTCTTC	CASSDELAGPQFF
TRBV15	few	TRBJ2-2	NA	TGTGCCACCAGCAGCTTACGGGCGGGCGGGGAGCTGTTTTTT	CATSSLRAGGELFF
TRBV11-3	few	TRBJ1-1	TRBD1	TGTGCCAGCAGCCGTGACAGGGGGAACACTGAAGCTTTCTTT	CASSRDRGNTEAFF
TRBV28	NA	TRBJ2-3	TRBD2	TGTGCCAGCAGTTTCGTCGGGAGGAGCCGCACAGATACGCAGTATTTT	CASSFVGRSRTDTQYF
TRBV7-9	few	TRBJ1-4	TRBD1	TGTGCCAGCAGCCGCAGGGGGCGAGAAAAACTGTTTTTT	CASSRRGREKLFF
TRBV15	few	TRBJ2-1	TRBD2	TGTGCCACCAGCAGAGTACTAGCGGGAGATGAGCAGTTCTTC	CATSRVLAGDEQFF
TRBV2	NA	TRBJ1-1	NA	TGTGCCAGCAGAGAGTCAGGGACTGAAGCTTTCTTT	CASRESGTEAFF
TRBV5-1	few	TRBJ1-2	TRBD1	TGCGCCAGCAGCTTCGCTACAGGGGCTGGCTACACCTTC	CASSFATGAGYTF
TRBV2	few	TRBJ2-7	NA	TGTGCCAGCCACACCCGGCCCCAGGGAGAGCAGTACTTC	CASHTRPQGEQYF
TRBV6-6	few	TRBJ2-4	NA	TGTGCCAGCAAAGGGCCGGGACTAGCCAAAAACATTCAGTACTTC	CASKGPGLAKNIQYF
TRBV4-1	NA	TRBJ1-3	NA	TGCGCCAGCAGCCTAGGCCGGGCAAACACCATATATTTT	CASSLGRANTIYF
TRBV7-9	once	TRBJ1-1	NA	TGTGCCAGCAGCTCCCTGATCGGGGGCGGAGCCTCTGAAGCTTTCTTT	CASSSLIGGGASEAFF
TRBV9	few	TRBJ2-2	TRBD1	TGTGCCAGCAGCGTATCGACAGGGGCGGGGGAGCTGTTTTTT	CASSVSTGAGELFF
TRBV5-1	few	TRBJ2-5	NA	TGCGCCAGCAGCTCCACCCGGGTTGAAGAGACCCAGTACTTC	CASSSTRVEETQYF